The 25 T cell receptor beta chains given below trace back to one sample, sequenced in a study of cytomegalovirus exposure and HLA in healthy donors. Primers: 60 Vbeta forward and 13 Jbeta reverse. Profiled with immunoSEQ multiplex PCR; TCRdb holds only in-frame clones, not every one. The profile shows 150,000 or so clones, 80% of them singletons. The sequencing input was PBMCs. The receptors come from a young man in good health and CMV-seropositive.

The V gene is TRBV11-3, the J gene TRBJ2-7, with D possibly matching TRBD2 (5 bases). V was cut by 1 base and J by 4 bases, with 11 bases left in between. Germline V CDR1 and CDR2: SGHNT, YENEEA. CDR3 size: 14 residues. The CDR3 nucleotides are TGTGCCAGCAGCTTAGGTGGGAGTGGATACGAGCAGTACTTC. It specifies CASSLGGSGYEQYF.

This chain uses TRBV5-1 with TRBJ1-2; 9 nucleotides line up with TRBD1. Germline V lookup: CDR1 SGHRS, CDR2 YFSETQ. This CDR3 has 15 residues. The trim removed 4 bases at V and 4 bases at J, leaving 8 bases unmatched. The DNA for the CDR3 is TGCGCCAGCAGCGGAACCGGGACAGGGACCTATGGCTACACCTTC. Protein: CASSGTGTGTYGYTF. The entire variable domain, with the rest obtained from reference TRBV5-1 and TRBJ1-2, is as follows: KAGVTQTPRYLIKTRGQQVTLSCSPISGHRSVSWYQQTPGQGLQFLFEYFSETQRNKGNFPGRFSGRQFSNSRSEMNVSTLELGDSALYLCASSGTGTGTYGYTFGSGTRLTVV.

This chain uses TRBV13 with TRBJ2-7, with 7 bases aligning to TRBD2. J lost 9 bases, V lost 0 bases, and 23 bases had no gene match. Germline V lookup: CDR1 PRHDT, CDR2 FYEKMQ (reference sequence). This CDR3 region has 19 residues. The CDR3 spells CASSLGRGSLGAGESGQYF. The CDR3 DNA is TGTGCCAGCAGCTTAGGCCGCGGGAGTTTAGGAGCGGGCGAGTCTGGGCAGTACTTC. Variable domain in full (rest from reference TRBV13 and TRBJ2-7): AAGVIQSPRHLIKEKRETATLKCYPIPRHDTVYWYQQGPGQDPQFLISFYEKMQSDKGSIPDRFSAQQFSDYHSELNMSSLELGDSALYFCASSLGRGSLGAGESGQYFGPGTRLTVT.

The rearrangement joins TRBV27 to TRBJ1-1; 9 bases are a match to TRBD1. CDR1 is MNHEY and CDR2 is SMNVEV in the germline V gene (reference sequence). The J segment lost 6 bases and the V segment lost 3 bases, leaving 14 bases of the junction unmatched. CDR3 length equals 17 residues. The CDR3 reads CASSFWASGTGTSEAFF. The CDR3, as DNA: TGTGCCAGCAGTTTTTGGGCCTCCGGGACAGGGACTTCTGAAGCTTTCTTT.

The chain couples TRBV5-1 to TRBJ2-4; D might be TRBD1 (7 bases). Trimming removed 0 bases at V and 0 bases at J, with 16 bases between. Germline CDR1 and CDR2: SGHRS and YFSETQ. This CDR3 has 18 amino acids. The CDR3 sequence: CASSLEGQGGLAKNIQYF. CDR3 in DNA: TGCGCCAGCAGCTTGGAAGGGCAGGGGGGTCTAGCCAAAAACATTCAGTACTTC.

The chain links TRBV5-1 to TRBJ1-1, with 11 nucleotides matching TRBD1. V trimming: 4 bases; J trimming: 4 bases; junction bases outside the gene matches: 6. Germline values: CDR1 SGHRS, CDR2 YFSETQ. The CDR3 totals 15 residues. In nucleotides, the CDR3 is TGCGCCAGCAGCACTAGGACAGGGGGCTTCACTGAAGCTTTCTTT. It is translated as CASSTRTGGFTEAFF.

The chain employs TRBV5-1 and TRBJ2-1, with TRBD1 matching over 11 bases. Per germline, CDR1 SGHRS and CDR2 YFSETQ. The CDR3 spans 21 residues. V lost 0 bases, J lost 7 bases, and 21 bases stayed unmatched. CDR3 amino acids: CASSLEVGGQGVLNGWNEQFF. The CDR3, as DNA: TGCGCCAGCAGCTTGGAAGTAGGGGGACAGGGGGTTTTGAATGGGTGGAATGAGCAGTTCTTC.

The chain combines TRBV29-1 with TRBJ2-3, with 12 bases matching TRBD2. The CDR3 loop spans 15 amino acids. In germline, CDR1 is SQVTM, CDR2 ANQGSEA. The junction had 5 bases not matched to a gene; V was cut back by 1 base and J by 6 bases. In DNA, the CDR3 is TGCAGCGTTGAAGGGACTAGCGGGGCTACGGATACGCAGTATTTT. Translating gives CSVEGTSGATDTQYF.

This clone was observed a few times. V and J are TRBV28 and TRBJ1-2; D call uncertain. CDR1 and CDR2 from the germline V gene are MDHEN and SYDVKM. The CDR3 runs to 12 residues. Deletions cut 4 bases from V and 0 bases from J, with 3 bases between. The CDR3 is CASSSTNYGYTF. DNA of the CDR3: TGTGCCAGCAGTTCCACTAACTATGGCTACACCTTC.

The gene calls are TRBV27 and TRBJ2-2, with D unresolved. The CDR3 has 14 residues. The V and J ends lost 2 bases and 1 base respectively, with 5 bases between them. Germline V gives CDR1 MNHEY, CDR2 SMNVEV (reference sequence). CDR3 DNA: TGTGCCAGCAGTTTAACCGGGAACACCGGGGAGCTGTTTTTT. It encodes CASSLTGNTGELFF.

This chain joins TRBV7-3 and TRBJ2-3, with 10 bases that match TRBD2. There are 19 residues in the CDR3. From germline, CDR1 is SGHTA and CDR2 FQGTGA. With V trimmed by 2 bases and J by 6 bases, 17 bases remained unmatched. This CDR3 reads CASSLEVSCLAGDYDTQYF. Written as DNA, the CDR3 is TGTGCCAGCAGCTTAGAGGTAAGTTGTCTAGCGGGAGATTATGATACGCAGTATTTT.

This rearrangement joins TRBV10-3 to TRBJ1-3, with unresolved D. The CDR3 runs to 14 residues. Germline CDR1 reads ENHRY; CDR2 reads SYGVKD. Trimming took off 7 bases at V and 6 bases at J, with 16 bases between the two ends. In DNA, the CDR3 is TGTGCCATCAAGGCGGACTCTGTTTTAAACACCATATATTTT. It is translated as CAIKADSVLNTIYF.

V gene TRBV6-1 combines with J gene TRBJ2-2; D is perhaps TRBD2 (6 bases). Trimming cost V 4 bases and J 4 bases, with 16 bases left between them. The CDR3 loop spans 16 amino acids. CDR1 is MNHNS and CDR2 is SASEGT in the germline V gene. Written as DNA, the CDR3 is TGTGCCAGCAGTGCCATAGCGGCCCCGAGCACCGGGGAGCTGTTTTTT. Residues: CASSAIAAPSTGELFF.

The rearrangement uses TRBV5-1 and TRBJ2-3; TRBD1 matches at 7 bases. CDR1 and CDR2 (germline): SGHRS, YFSETQ. V trimming: 4 bases; J trimming: 2 bases; junction bases outside the gene matches: 4. CDR3 length: 14 residues. CDR3 loop: CASSRDRDTDTQYF. CDR3 coding DNA: TGCGCCAGCAGCAGGGACAGAGACACAGATACGCAGTATTTT.

The rearrangement uses TRBV10-3 and TRBJ2-3; 7 bases agree with TRBD1. This CDR3 is built from 15 residues. Germline values: CDR1 ENHRY, CDR2 SYGVKD. V trimming: 5 bases; J trimming: 0 bases; junction bases outside the gene matches: 5. This CDR3 is CAISKGQPSTDTQYF. The DNA for the CDR3 is TGTGCCATCAGTAAGGGACAGCCTAGCACAGATACGCAGTATTTT.

The chain recombines TRBV27 with TRBJ2-3; 9 nucleotides line up with TRBD2. The CDR3 runs to 15 residues. Looked up from germline, CDR1 is MNHEY and CDR2 is SMNVEV (reference sequence). With 4 bases clipped from V and 5 bases from J, the junction kept 7 bases outside the gene matches. The CDR3 bases are TGTGCCAGCAGTTCAACGCCTAGCGGGAAAGATACGCAGTATTTT. Its translation is CASSSTPSGKDTQYF.

The rearrangement links TRBV4-1 to TRBJ2-5; 11 bases align to TRBD2. The better agreement between TRBJ2-7 and the DNA end casts doubt on the J call. The CDR3 sequence is 15 residues long. Germline V gene lookup returns CDR1 MGHRA and CDR2 YSYEKL. The CDR3 region has the DNA TGCGCCAGCAGCCAAGTGGTAGGGACTAGCGGCGAGCAGTACTTC. This encodes CASSQVVGTSGEQYF.

V is TRBV6-5 and J is TRBJ2-7; 9 bases map to TRBD2. The length of the CDR3 is 14 residues. The germline V gene encodes CDR1 MNHEY and CDR2 SVGAGI. The V gene end was trimmed by 5 bases and the J gene end by 6 bases; junction bases not matched to a gene: 8. This CDR3 is CASSGPGLAVEQYF. In DNA, the CDR3 is TGTGCCAGCAGTGGTCCGGGACTAGCAGTCGAGCAGTACTTC.

V gene TRBV28 combines with J gene TRBJ2-3; D ambiguous. Per germline, CDR1 MDHEN and CDR2 SYDVKM. The CDR3 contains 21 residues. The ends were cut back, 3 bases at V and 0 bases at J, with 28 bases in the middle. CDR3 region: CASSFRQAPVLSPLSTDTQYF. CDR3 DNA: TGTGCCAGCAGTTTTCGTCAGGCCCCCGTGTTGTCTCCTTTAAGCACAGATACGCAGTATTTT. The variable domain in full, with the rest retrieved from reference TRBV28 and TRBJ2-3, is DVKVTQSSRYLVKRTGEKVFLECVQDMDHENMFWYRQDPGLGLRLIYFSYDVKMKEKGDIPEGYSVSREKKERFSLILESASTNQTSMYLCASSFRQAPVLSPLSTDTQYFGPGTRLTVL.

The genes are TRBV28 and TRBJ2-3; 10 bases map to TRBD2. The CDR3 consists of 18 residues. Germline V gene sequence: CDR1 MDHEN, CDR2 SYDVKM. Unmatched junction bases numbered 9, after V lost 3 bases and J lost 0 bases. CDR3 protein: CASSFLTSGFTSTDTQYF. The CDR3 DNA reads as TGTGCCAGCAGTTTCTTGACTAGCGGGTTCACCAGCACAGATACGCAGTATTTT.

The chain joins TRBV27 to TRBJ1-5; D perhaps matches TRBD1 (6 bases). V was trimmed by 4 bases and J by 2 bases, leaving 18 bases between them. This CDR3 is built from 17 residues. From germline, CDR1 is MNHEY and CDR2 SMNVEV (reference sequence). CDR3 sequence reads: CASSSTGPGIGNQPQHF. The DNA of the CDR3 is TGTGCCAGCAGTTCCACAGGGCCTGGAATAGGCAATCAGCCCCAGCATTTT.

The chain combines TRBV6-6 with TRBJ2-3; 7 nucleotides agree with TRBD1. CDR3 length: 15 amino acids. Trimming removed 5 bases from V and 0 bases from J; junction bases left unmatched: 5. Germline CDR1 is MNHNY and CDR2 is SVGAGI (reference sequence). The CDR3 sequence: CASSHGTASTDTQYF. The DNA for the CDR3 is TGTGCCAGCAGTCATGGGACAGCTAGCACAGATACGCAGTATTTT.

The chain employs TRBV10-3 and TRBJ2-7, with 8 bases that match TRBD1. Germline CDR1 and CDR2: ENHRY and SYGVKD. V dropped 3 bases and J dropped 5; count of bases not matched to a gene: 9. The CDR3 is 15 amino acids. The CDR3: CAISERTGSLHEQYF. As DNA, the CDR3 is TGTGCCATCAGTGAAAGGACAGGGTCTCTCCACGAGCAGTACTTC.

The CDR3 DNA reads as TGTGCCAGCAGCGTCAGGTTGGGCTCGTTCGAGCAGTACTTC. Protein sequence: CASSVRLGSFEQYF. The V gene is TRBV2, the J gene TRBJ2-7; no reliable D call. Germline-derived CDR1 and CDR2 are SNHLY and FYNNEI. Trimming stripped 6 bases from V and 6 bases from J, with 18 bases between. The CDR3 is made up of 14 amino acids.

J is TRBJ2-1 and V is TRBV30; 13 bases line up with TRBD2. Germline CDR1 reads GTSNPN; CDR2 reads SVGIG (reference sequence). The CDR3 sequence is 14 residues long. The junction had 6 bases not matched to a gene; V was cut back by 5 bases and J by 8 bases. The CDR3 protein is CAWGLAGVLDEQFF. The CDR3 DNA follows: TGTGCCTGGGGACTAGCGGGAGTTCTTGATGAGCAGTTCTTC.